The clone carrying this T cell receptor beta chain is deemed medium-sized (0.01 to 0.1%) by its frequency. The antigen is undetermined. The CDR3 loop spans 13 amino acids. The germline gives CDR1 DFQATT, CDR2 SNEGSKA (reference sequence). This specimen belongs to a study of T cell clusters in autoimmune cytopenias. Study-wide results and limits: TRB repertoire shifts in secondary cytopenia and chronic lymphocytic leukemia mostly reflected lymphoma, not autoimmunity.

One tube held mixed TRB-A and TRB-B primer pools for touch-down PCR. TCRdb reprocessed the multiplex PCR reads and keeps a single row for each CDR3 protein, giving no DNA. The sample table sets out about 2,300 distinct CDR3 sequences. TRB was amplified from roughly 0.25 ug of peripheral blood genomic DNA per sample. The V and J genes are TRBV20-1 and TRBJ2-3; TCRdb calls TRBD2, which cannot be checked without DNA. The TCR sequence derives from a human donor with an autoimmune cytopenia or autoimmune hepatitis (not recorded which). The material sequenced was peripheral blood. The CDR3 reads CSASGRATGTQYF.